This T cell receptor beta chain is from a study of OX40 agonist ivuxolimab in advanced cancers. Regarding the research as a whole: Ivuxolimab, which targeted the costimulatory receptor OX40 (CD134), was an agonistic, fully human IgG2 monoclonal antibody. Intravenous ivuxolimab was administered to patients every 2 weeks at six dose levels: 0.01, 0.1, 0.3, 1.5, 3 and 10 mg/kg. Among the roughly 52 dose-escalation patients, some 19 had hepatocellular carcinoma, around 15 melanoma, 9 renal cell carcinoma and 9 head and neck cancer. In the dose-escalation cohort, 82.7% of patients were male, and the mean age was roughly 60 years, with a range of about 23 to 85. Prior anti-PD-1, anti-PD-L1 or anti-CTLA-4 therapy was permitted, and about two fifths of dose-escalation patients had received checkpoint inhibitors. Partial responses occurred in three dose-escalation patients, of whom one had hepatocellular carcinoma and two had cutaneous melanoma. The purpose of peripheral TCRbeta sequencing was to test whether ivuxolimab changed TCR sequence diversity and led to clonal T-cell expansion. The paper covers the monotherapy dose-escalation part of the phase I ivuxolimab trial, which included N of about 50 patients.

Overall study outcomes, separate from this receptor: After ivuxolimab, expanded clones were on average more numerous among CD8+ T cells than among CD4+ T cells. The antigen specificity of the clonally expanded peripheral T cells was not determined. In the 0.1-3.0 mg/kg groups, partial responders were among the patients with the lowest normalized peripheral clonal expansion, particularly in CD8+ T cells. Low levels of normalized T-cell clonal expansion were also seen in some patients who did not respond. At doses of 0.1 to 3.0 mg/kg, clonal expansion of both CD4+ and CD8+ blood T cells was observed from baseline to week 6.

Genomic DNA was extracted from sorted cells for sequencing of the TCRbeta CDR3 region. TCRbeta CDR3 regions were sequenced using the immunoSEQ Assay. As stored in TCRdb, this immuneACCESS dataset retains in-frame rearrangements with V and J assigned. A fraction of the clones does not appear; measured against another copy, unresolved V genes explain less than half of the discrepancy, and the remainder lacks a known reason. The sample has roughly 28,000 clones on record, roughly 90% of them singletons. Roughly a tenth of the sample lies in the top ten. CDR1 LNHDA and CDR2 SQIVND were looked up in the germline V gene (reference sequence). The junction shows trimming of 1 base on V and 0 bases on J, plus 8 bases between the germline ends. The CDR3 sequence holds 15 residues, the cysteine and phenylalanine included. The DNA shown is the 45-base CDR3, in frame from base 1. To note about this clone: The antigen it recognizes is unknown. No quality values exist for individual bases; no much larger clone is one base distant.

The trial excluded patients who had a history of autoimmune disease or were on systemic immunosuppression. Peripheral blood for TCR sequencing was collected from all dose cohorts at baseline, on cycle 4 day 1, and on cycle 7 day 1. The samples were drawn from a first-in-human, open-label, multicenter phase I dose-escalation trial of ivuxolimab. Adults with locally advanced or metastatic melanoma, renal cell, hepatocellular, or head and neck squamous cell carcinoma were enrolled in the trial. CD4+ and CD8+ T cells were sorted separately from peripheral blood before TCR sequencing. The rearranged segments are TRBV19 and TRBJ2-3, with the D gene not confidently named. The input for sequencing was CD4+ or CD8+ T cells sorted from blood, taken in a trial of the OX40 agonist ivuxolimab. The clonotype comes from an adult with an advanced solid tumor such as melanoma, head and neck, liver or kidney cancer. DNA sequence: TGTGCCAGTAGTATAGGCTTAACTAGCACAGATACGCAGTATTTT. The resulting protein is CASSIGLTSTDTQYF.